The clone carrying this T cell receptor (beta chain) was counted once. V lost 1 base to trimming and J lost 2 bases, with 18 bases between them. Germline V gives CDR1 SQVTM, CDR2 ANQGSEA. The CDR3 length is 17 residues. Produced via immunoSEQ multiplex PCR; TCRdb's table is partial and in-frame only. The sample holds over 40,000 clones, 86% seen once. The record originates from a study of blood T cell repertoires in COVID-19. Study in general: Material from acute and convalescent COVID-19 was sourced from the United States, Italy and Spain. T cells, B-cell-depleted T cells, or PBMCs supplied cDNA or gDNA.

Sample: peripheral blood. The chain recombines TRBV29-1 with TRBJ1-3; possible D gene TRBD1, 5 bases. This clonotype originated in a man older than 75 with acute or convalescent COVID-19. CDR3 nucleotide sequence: TGCAGCGTTGAAGGGGCAAGCGGGGGAGCTCCTGGAAACACCATATATTTT. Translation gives CSVEGASGGAPGNTIYF.